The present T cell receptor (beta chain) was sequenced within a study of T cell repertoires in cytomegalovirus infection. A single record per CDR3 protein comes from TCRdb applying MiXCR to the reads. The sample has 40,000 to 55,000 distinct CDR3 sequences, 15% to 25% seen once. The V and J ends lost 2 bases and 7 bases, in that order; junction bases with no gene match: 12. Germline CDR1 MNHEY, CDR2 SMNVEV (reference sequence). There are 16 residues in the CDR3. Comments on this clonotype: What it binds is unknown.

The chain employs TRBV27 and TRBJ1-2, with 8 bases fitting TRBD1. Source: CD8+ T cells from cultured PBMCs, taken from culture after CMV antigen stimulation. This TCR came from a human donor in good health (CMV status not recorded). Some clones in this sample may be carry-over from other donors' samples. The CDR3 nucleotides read TGTGCCAGCAGTTTACAGGGGGCTTCGGGGATGCGTGGCTACACCTTC. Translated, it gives CASSLQGASGMRGYTF.